This T cell receptor (beta chain) comes out of a study of regulatory T cells in long-lasting Graves disease. Time point specified: newly diagnosed GD, antithyroid drugs for less than 3 months. PBMCs provided the RNA from which the TCR library was made. This clonotype has a count of ten or more. With 2 bases removed from V and 0 bases from J, the gap between germline ends came to 11 bases. The germline V gene encodes CDR1 MNHGY and CDR2 SVAAGI. The CDR3 spans 15 residues. TCR beta libraries were built with iRepertoire HTBI primers and Arm-PCR of CDR3 regions. TCRdb re-called the multiplex PCR reads through MiXCR, storing one row per CDR3 protein. The sample consists of around 450,000 distinct CDR3 sequences, roughly 15% of them appearing once. This same sample was also part of a study on T cells in Graves' hyperthyroidism and ophthalmopathy. From that paper: Most thyroid clonotypes expanded above 0.001 appeared in blood too.

The receptor was isolated from a man between 35 and 55 years old with Graves disease. The chain carries TRBV6-9 and TRBJ2-7; a weak D match, TRBD2 (5 bases). The input for sequencing was peripheral blood mononuclear cells (PBMCs), taken at new diagnosis, from a patient treated with antithyroid drugs. CDR3 bases: TGTGCCAGCAGTTATCTGGGAGACCCCTCCTACGAGCAGTACTTC. It yields the protein CASSYLGDPSYEQYF.